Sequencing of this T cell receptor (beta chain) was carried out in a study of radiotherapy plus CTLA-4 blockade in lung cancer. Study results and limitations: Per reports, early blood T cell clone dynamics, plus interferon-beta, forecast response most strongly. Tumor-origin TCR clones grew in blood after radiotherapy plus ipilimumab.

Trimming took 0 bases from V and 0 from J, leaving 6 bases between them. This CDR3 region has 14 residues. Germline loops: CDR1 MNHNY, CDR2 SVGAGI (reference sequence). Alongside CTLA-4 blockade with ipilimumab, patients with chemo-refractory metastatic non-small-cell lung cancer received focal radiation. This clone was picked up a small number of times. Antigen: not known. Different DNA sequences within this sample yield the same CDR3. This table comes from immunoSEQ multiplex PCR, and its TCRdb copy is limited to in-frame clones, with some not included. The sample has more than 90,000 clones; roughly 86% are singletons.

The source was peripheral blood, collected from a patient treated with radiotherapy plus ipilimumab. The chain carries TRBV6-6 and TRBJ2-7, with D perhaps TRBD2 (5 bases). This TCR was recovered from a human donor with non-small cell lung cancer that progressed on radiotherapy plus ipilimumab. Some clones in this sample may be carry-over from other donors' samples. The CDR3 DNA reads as TGTGCCAGCAGTTACTCAGGGAGCTCCTACGAGCAGTACTTC. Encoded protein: CASSYSGSSYEQYF.